The present T cell receptor beta chain was sequenced within a study of blood T cell repertoires in COVID-19. Whole-study context: Material from acute and convalescent COVID-19 was sourced from the United States, Italy and Spain.

The CDR3 extends over 17 amino acids. Germline V gene sequence: CDR1 SEHNR, CDR2 FQNEAQ (reference sequence). V shed 5 bases, J shed 3 bases, and the junction held 9 bases outside the gene matches. Produced via immunoSEQ multiplex PCR; TCRdb's table is partial and in-frame only. The data contain a few hundred thousand clones, roughly 90% of them singletons. V is TRBV7-9 and J is TRBJ2-2; 10 positions agree with TRBD1. Sequencing was carried out using peripheral blood. The receptor's source is a man aged 18 to 30 who had recovered from COVID-19. The CDR3 sequence: CASSPETGGAYTGELFF. CDR3 nucleotide sequence: TGTGCCAGCAGCCCTGAGACAGGGGGCGCATACACCGGGGAGCTGTTTTTT.